This TCR beta chain stems from a study of identical twins. One entry per CDR3 protein results from TCRdb running MiXCR on the 5' RACE reads. The table includes over 550,000 distinct CDR3 sequences, roughly 6.6% detected once. This clonotype showed up many times. These data are also associated with another study on yellow fever vaccine responses in identical twins.

Specimen: PBMCs. The receptor comes from a young woman in good health.

The CDR3 loop reads CASRSPGLAGQETQYF. The CDR3 nucleotides are TGCGCCAGCAGATCACCGGGACTAGCGGGACAAGAGACCCAGTACTTC. V is TRBV5-1 and J is TRBJ2-5; TRBD2 matches at 13 bases. V was pared by 5 bases and J by 2 bases, with 6 bases of the junction left unmatched. The CDR3 is made up of 16 amino acids. Germline V gene lookup returns CDR1 SGHRS and CDR2 YFSETQ.